Listed below are T cell receptor beta chains from one sample, sequenced in a study of T cell responses to AZD1222 COVID-19 vaccine. The data were produced by immunoSEQ multiplex PCR, yet TCRdb's version contains in-frame clones alone and is incomplete. This sample has tens of thousands of clones, with 70% to 90% found just once. The sequences come from peripheral blood, collected on day 0 of AZD1222 vaccination. The receptors were sampled from an adult in good health. Each CDR3 is given with its conserved first and last residue. A D gene is named only where the DNA matches it firmly. Clone size is not always given. Where it is, it says once, few, many or a class for expanded clones.

D	V	size	J	CDR3	DNA
.	TRBV2	.	TRBJ1-5	CASSELDSNQPQHF	TGTGCCAGCAGTGAGCTAGATAGCAATCAGCCCCAGCATTTT
.	TRBV10-2	.	TRBJ2-2	CASLQGTSNTGELFF	TGCGCCAGCCTCCAAGGGACCTCGAACACCGGGGAGCTGTTTTTT
.	TRBV7-9	.	TRBJ1-3	CASSLEAVGNTIYF	TGTGCCAGCAGCTTAGAGGCAGTTGGAAACACCATATATTTT
.	TRBV18	.	TRBJ1-3	CASSPPTNSGNTIYF	TGTGCCAGCTCACCACCGACCAATTCTGGAAACACCATATATTTT
.	TRBV10-1	.	TRBJ1-1	CASSAQGSTEAFF	TGCGCCAGCAGTGCGCAGGGGAGCACTGAAGCTTTCTTT
.	TRBV7-9	.	TRBJ1-2	CASSLDWGANYGYTF	TGTGCCAGCAGCTTAGACTGGGGGGCTAACTATGGCTACACCTTC
.	TRBV11-2	.	TRBJ1-1	CASSPFLGGVEAFF	TGTGCCAGCAGCCCCTTTTTGGGAGGGGTTGAAGCTTTCTTT
TRBD1	TRBV10-1	.	TRBJ2-3	CASSAQGAGTDTQYF	TGCGCCAGCAGTGCACAGGGGGCCGGAACAGATACGCAGTATTTT
.	TRBV3-1/TRBV3-2	.	TRBJ2-2	CASSETAQNTGELFF	TGTGCCAGCAGCGAGACAGCCCAGAACACCGGGGAGCTGTTTTTT
.	TRBV29-1	.	TRBJ1-5	CSVKSGEYQPQHF	TGCAGCGTCAAATCAGGGGAATACCAGCCCCAGCATTTT
TRBD1	TRBV10-2	.	TRBJ2-7	CASSESWTGGSYEQYF	TGCGCCAGCAGTGAGTCTTGGACAGGGGGCTCCTACGAGCAGTACTTC
.	TRBV7-9	.	TRBJ1-5	CASSPQRWAGDQPQHF	TGTGCCAGCAGCCCCCAAAGGTGGGCAGGTGATCAGCCCCAGCATTTT
TRBD2	TRBV18	.	TRBJ2-2	CASSSRRGAGELFF	TGTGCCAGCTCATCCCGCCGGGGGGCCGGGGAGCTGTTTTTT
TRBD2	TRBV30	.	TRBJ2-3	CAWSGTSGGAQYF	TGTGCCTGGAGCGGTACTAGCGGGGGAGCGCAGTATTTT
TRBD1	TRBV5-1	.	TRBJ2-7	CASSLPGTGQGEQYF	TGCGCCAGCAGCCTACCCGGGACAGGGCAGGGGGAGCAGTACTTC
TRBD1	TRBV3-1/TRBV3-2	.	TRBJ1-6	CASSLPGQHNSPLHF	TGTGCCAGCAGCTTACCGGGACAGCATAATTCACCCCTCCACTTT
.	TRBV12-1	.	TRBJ1-2	CASSFRTGGNYGYTF	TGTGCCAGCAGCTTTAGGACAGGGGGGAACTATGGCTACACCTTC
TRBD1	TRBV5-1	.	TRBJ2-7	CASSFDQGAGYEQYF	TGCGCCAGCAGCTTCGATCAGGGGGCAGGCTACGAGCAGTACTTC
.	TRBV5-1	.	TRBJ1-1	CASSLDLNTEAFF	TGCGCCAGCAGCTTGGACTTGAACACTGAAGCTTTCTTT
TRBD1	TRBV5-6	.	TRBJ1-5	CASSRGQVFSNQPQHF	TGTGCCAGCAGCCGCGGACAGGTCTTTAGCAATCAGCCCCAGCATTTT
TRBD1	TRBV6-1	.	TRBJ1-2	CASSEVSTGGLGYGYTF	TGTGCCAGCAGTGAAGTTTCGACAGGGGGTTTGGGCTATGGCTACACCTTC
.	TRBV5-1	.	TRBJ1-1	CASSLDQGGLEAFF	TGCGCCAGCAGCTTGGACCAGGGAGGTCTTGAAGCTTTCTTT
.	TRBV11-3	.	TRBJ2-3	CASSLGGGYATDTQYF	TGTGCCAGCAGCTTAGGGGGGGGCTATGCCACAGATACGCAGTATTTT
TRBD1	TRBV2	.	TRBJ1-4	CASSWDRVGEKLFF	TGTGCCAGCAGTTGGGACAGGGTGGGTGAAAAACTGTTTTTT
.	TRBV11-2	.	TRBJ1-2	CASSLGAGVFYGYTF	TGTGCCAGCAGCTTAGGTGCAGGGGTTTTTTATGGCTACACCTTC
.	TRBV6-1	.	TRBJ1-5	CASSVGPGASNQPQHF	TGTGCCAGCAGTGTAGGGCCGGGGGCAAGCAATCAGCCCCAGCATTTT
.	TRBV6-5	.	TRBJ2-3	CASSLAGNTQYF	TGTGCCAGCAGTCTCGCGGGTAATACGCAGTATTTT
.	TRBV23-1	.	TRBJ1-3	CASSLGHNISGNTIYF	TGCGCCAGCAGTCTGGGGCACAATATCTCTGGAAACACCATATATTTT
TRBD1	TRBV10-3	.	TRBJ1-2	CAIRGQVSNYGYTF	TGTGCCATCAGGGGACAGGTCTCTAACTATGGCTACACCTTC
TRBD1	TRBV18	.	TRBJ1-2	CASSPGQGRSGYTF	TGTGCCAGCTCCCCGGGACAGGGGAGGTCTGGCTACACCTTC
.	TRBV5-6	.	TRBJ2-7	CASSLAGSMYEQYF	TGTGCCAGCAGCTTGGCAGGGAGTATGTACGAGCAGTACTTC
.	TRBV29-1	.	TRBJ1-1	CSVQPVENTEAFF	TGCAGCGTCCAACCGGTCGAGAACACTGAAGCTTTCTTT
.	TRBV19	.	TRBJ1-5	CASSSPGNQPQHF	TGTGCCAGTAGCTCCCCAGGCAATCAGCCCCAGCATTTT
.	TRBV4-2	.	TRBJ1-3	CASSQARTASGNTIYF	TGTGCCAGCAGCCAAGCGAGGACAGCCTCTGGAAACACCATATATTTT
.	TRBV27	.	TRBJ1-1	CASSLEGRGSFEAFF	TGTGCCAGCAGTTTAGAAGGTAGGGGAAGCTTTGAAGCTTTCTTT
.	TRBV6-6	once	TRBJ2-1	CASSFPRSSYNEQFF	TGTGCCAGCAGTTTTCCCCGAAGCTCCTACAATGAGCAGTTCTTC
.	TRBV7-2	.	TRBJ1-6	CASSLGGSSYNSPLHF	TGTGCCAGCAGCTTAGGGGGGAGCTCCTATAATTCACCCCTCCACTTT
.	TRBV18	.	TRBJ2-2	CASSPGQPNTGELFF	TGTGCCAGCTCACCAGGGCAGCCGAACACCGGGGAGCTGTTTTTT
TRBD2	TRBV6-2/TRBV6-3	.	TRBJ2-2	CASSFSRTVRAGVTGELFF	TGTGCCAGCAGTTTCTCTCGTACTGTGCGAGCGGGGGTTACCGGGGAGCTGTTTTTT
.	TRBV28	.	TRBJ2-3	CASTFRGAGTDTQYF	TGTGCCAGCACCTTCAGGGGGGCGGGCACAGATACGCAGTATTTT
TRBD1	TRBV6-1	.	TRBJ1-2	CASSERGDRGYGYTF	TGTGCCAGCAGTGAAAGGGGGGACAGGGGCTATGGCTACACCTTC
.	TRBV3-1/TRBV3-2	.	TRBJ2-7	CASSPPRSRYEQYF	TGTGCCAGCAGCCCCCCTCGTTCCCGATACGAGCAGTACTTC
TRBD2	TRBV7-9	few	TRBJ2-1	CASSHTSDYNEQFF	TGTGCCAGCAGCCATACTAGCGATTACAATGAGCAGTTCTTC
TRBD2	TRBV6-5	.	TRBJ2-2	CASSYGGVANTGELFF	TGTGCCAGCAGTTACGGGGGGGTAGCGAACACCGGGGAGCTGTTTTTT
.	TRBV11-2	.	TRBJ2-1	CASSLGVGGSSYNEQFF	TGTGCCAGCAGCTTAGGGGTGGGTGGGAGCTCCTACAATGAGCAGTTCTTC
.	TRBV27	.	TRBJ1-4	CASSRSMATNEKLFF	TGTGCCAGCAGTCGATCCATGGCAACTAATGAAAAACTGTTTTTT